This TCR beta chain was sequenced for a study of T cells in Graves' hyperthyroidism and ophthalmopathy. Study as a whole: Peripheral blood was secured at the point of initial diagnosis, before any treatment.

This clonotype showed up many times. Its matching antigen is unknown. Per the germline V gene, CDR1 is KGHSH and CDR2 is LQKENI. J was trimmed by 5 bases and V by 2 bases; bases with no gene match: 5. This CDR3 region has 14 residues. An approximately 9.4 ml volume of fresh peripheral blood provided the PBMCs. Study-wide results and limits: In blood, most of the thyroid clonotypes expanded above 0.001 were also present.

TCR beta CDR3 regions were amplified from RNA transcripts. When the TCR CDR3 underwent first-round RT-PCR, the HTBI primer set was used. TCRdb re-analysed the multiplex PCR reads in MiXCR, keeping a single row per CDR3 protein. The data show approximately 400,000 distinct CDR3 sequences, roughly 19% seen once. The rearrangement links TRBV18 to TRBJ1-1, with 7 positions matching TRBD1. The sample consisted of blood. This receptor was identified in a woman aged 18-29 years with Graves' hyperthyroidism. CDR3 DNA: TGTGCCAGCTCACCAAGGGGGCGCGATACTGAAGCTTTCTTT. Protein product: CASSPRGRDTEAFF.